This TCR beta chain derives from a study of response to subunit inactivated influenza vaccine. Whole-study results and caveats: The authors put forward the suggestion that each seasonal influenza vaccination may bring in only a limited number of new T cells.

In its sample, this clonotype was seen a few times. Its antigen remains unidentified. TCRdb used MiXCR to reprocess the RT-PCR reads, holding one entry per CDR3 protein. The sample has more than 450,000 distinct CDR3 sequences, 10% to 12% seen once; the top ten hold around 10%. These sequences were also reported in another study, on T cells expressing NK-cell markers. That work contributes: Making the TCR beta cDNA relied on 5'RACE template switching with UMIs. Questions lingered over whether expanded NKG2C+ T cell clones were HCMV-specific.

The sequences come from PBMCs from blood, collected on the day of vaccination. The sequence came from a man in his forties or fifties who received an inactivated influenza vaccine.

CDR3 residues: CASSVQDEQFF. DNA for the CDR3: TGTGCCAGCAGCGTGCAAGATGAGCAGTTCTTC. V and J are TRBV12-3 or TRBV12-4 and TRBJ2-1; D is undetermined. This CDR3 contains 11 residues. With 6 bases removed from V and 8 bases from J, the gap between germline ends came to 8 bases.